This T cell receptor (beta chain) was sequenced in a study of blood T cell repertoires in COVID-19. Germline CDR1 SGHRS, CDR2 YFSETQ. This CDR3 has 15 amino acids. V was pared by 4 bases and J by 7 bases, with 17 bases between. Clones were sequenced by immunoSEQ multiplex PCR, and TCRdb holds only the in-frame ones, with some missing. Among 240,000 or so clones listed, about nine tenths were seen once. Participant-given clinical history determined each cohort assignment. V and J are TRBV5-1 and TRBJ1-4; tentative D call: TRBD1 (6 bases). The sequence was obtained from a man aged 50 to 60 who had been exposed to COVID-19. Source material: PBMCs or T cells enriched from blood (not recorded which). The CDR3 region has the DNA TGCGCCAGCAGCAGGGGGATGGAGTTGGGTGAAAAACTGTTTTTT. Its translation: CASSRGMELGEKLFF.